The TCR beta chain described here comes from a study of blood T cell repertoires in COVID-19. Study information: From the United States, Italy and Spain came samples of acute and convalescent COVID-19. From T cells, B-cell-depleted T cells, or PBMCs came the material, which was cDNA or gDNA.

This clone was detected once. Followed longitudinally, the Seattle patients had been enrolled during active infection. This CDR3 contains 15 residues. V was trimmed by 4 bases and J by 0 bases, leaving 10 bases between them. Germline-derived CDR1 and CDR2 are SNHLY and FYNNEI. Methods used by the authors: It was from reference gene primer amplification that nucleated cell counts were estimated. Some clones are missing from TCRdb's copy, which holds only in-frame ones; the method was immunoSEQ multiplex PCR. The V and J calls and the clone size are those of that table, but D and trimming were determined from the DNA. Of about 94,000 clones in the sample, roughly 70% were seen once.

This sequence originates from a man in his sixties or seventies with COVID-19, enrolled during active disease. The material sequenced was peripheral blood. The rearrangement links TRBV2 to TRBJ2-1, with D hard to call. The CDR3 spells CASSVERFSYNEQFF. The CDR3 coding sequence is TGTGCCAGCAGTGTTGAGCGATTCTCCTACAATGAGCAGTTCTTC.